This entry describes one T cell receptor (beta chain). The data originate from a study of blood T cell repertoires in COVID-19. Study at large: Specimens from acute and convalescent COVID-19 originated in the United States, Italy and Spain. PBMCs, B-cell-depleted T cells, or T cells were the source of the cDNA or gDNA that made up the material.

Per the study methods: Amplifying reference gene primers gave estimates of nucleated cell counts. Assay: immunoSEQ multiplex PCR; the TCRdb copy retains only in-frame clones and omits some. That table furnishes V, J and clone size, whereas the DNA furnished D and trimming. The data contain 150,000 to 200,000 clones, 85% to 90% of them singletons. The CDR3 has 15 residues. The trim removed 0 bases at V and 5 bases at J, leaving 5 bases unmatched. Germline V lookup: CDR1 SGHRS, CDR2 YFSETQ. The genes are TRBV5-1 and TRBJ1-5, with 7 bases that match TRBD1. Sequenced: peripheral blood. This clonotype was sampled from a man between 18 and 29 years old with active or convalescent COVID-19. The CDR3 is CASSLGTGADQPQHF. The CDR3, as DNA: TGCGCCAGCAGCTTGGGCACAGGGGCGGATCAGCCCCAGCATTTT.